This entry lists 29 T cell receptor beta chains sequenced from one sample in a study of Ad26.COV2.S vaccination and SARS-CoV-2 variants. Produced via immunoSEQ multiplex PCR; TCRdb's table is partial and in-frame only. The sample consists of about 480,000 clones, roughly nine tenths of them appearing once. Stated treatment: about 20 received Ad26.COV2.S at low or high dose, single or two shots; about 5 received placebo; per-sample allocation not given. Collection of the samples took place on day 63 after the first injection of vaccine or placebo. Source: peripheral blood, taken in a trial of Ad26.COV2.S vaccine versus placebo. These receptor sequences come from a person aged 18-65 years who received the Ad26.COV2.S COVID-19 vaccine or a placebo.

This chain uses TRBV5-4 with TRBJ1-1; D is unresolved. The CDR3 length is 13 residues. V dropped 6 bases and J dropped 1 base, with 10 bases sitting between them. CDR1 SGHNT and CDR2 YYREEE come from the germline V gene (reference sequence). CDR3 loop: CASKAVGNTEAFF. In DNA, the CDR3 is TGTGCCAGCAAGGCGGTGGGGAACACTGAAGCTTTCTTT.

The genes are TRBV12-5 and TRBJ1-2, with 8 bases fitting TRBD1. CDR1 is LGHNT and CDR2 is FRNRAP in the germline V gene. The CDR3 covers 18 residues. V dropped 4 bases and J dropped 5; count of bases not matched to a gene: 18. CDR3 DNA: TGTGCTAGTGGTTCAAATCCCTGGACAGGGTCCCTAAATTATGGCTACACCTTC. Translated, it gives CASGSNPWTGSLNYGYTF.

J is TRBJ2-7 and V is TRBV30; no reliable D call. Trimming stripped 7 bases from V and 7 bases from J, with 20 bases between. The germline V gene has CDR1 GTSNPN and CDR2 SVGIG (reference sequence). This CDR3 is 13 amino acids long. The CDR3 nucleotides read TGTGCCTTCGCCCCGACGGCGTCGAGGGAGCAGTACTTC. This codes for CAFAPTASREQYF. Full variable domain (rest looked up from reference TRBV30 and TRBJ2-7): SQTIHQWPATLVQPVGSPLSLECTVEGTSNPNLYWYRQAAGRGLQLLFYSVGIGQISSEVPQNLSASRPQDRQFILSSKKLLLSDSGFYLCAFAPTASREQYFGPGTRLTVT.

This chain joins TRBV6-5 and TRBJ1-2; 9 nucleotides match TRBD1. Germline CDR1 and CDR2: MNHEY and SVGAGI. J was trimmed by 5 bases and V by 6 bases; bases with no gene match: 10. This CDR3 region has 15 residues. CDR3 in DNA: TGTGCCAGCAGCGCCACCGGGACAGGGAATTATGGCTACACCTTC. Translation gives CASSATGTGNYGYTF.

In this sample, this clone turned up a few times. J is TRBJ1-2 and V is TRBV30; D is possibly TRBD1 (5 bases). This CDR3 region has 13 residues. Germline V gene data show CDR1 as GTSNPN and CDR2 as SVGIG (reference sequence). With 0 bases removed from V and 5 bases from J, the gap between germline ends came to 10 bases. CDR3 DNA sequence: TGTGCCTGGAGTGTGGGGGAGGGGTATGGCTACACCTTC. Its translation is CAWSVGEGYGYTF.

The CDR3 region is CASSSAAGQGNHEQYF. DNA for the CDR3: TGTGCCAGCAGCTCTGCTGCGGGACAGGGTAATCACGAGCAGTACTTC. J is TRBJ2-7 and V is TRBV13; 9 positions match TRBD1. CDR1 and CDR2 from the germline V gene are PRHDT and FYEKMQ (reference sequence). V trimming: 4 bases; J trimming: 5 bases; junction bases outside the gene matches: 12. CDR3 size: 16 residues. Filled out from reference TRBV13 and TRBJ2-7, the complete variable domain reads AAGVIQSPRHLIKEKRETATLKCYPIPRHDTVYWYQQGPGQDPQFLISFYEKMQSDKGSIPDRFSAQQFSDYHSELNMSSLELGDSALYFCASSSAAGQGNHEQYFGPGTRLTVT.

The chain uses TRBV15 and TRBJ2-7; possible D gene TRBD2, 6 bases. The germline V gene encodes CDR1 LNHNV and CDR2 YYDKDF (reference sequence). The CDR3 is 12 residues long. Trimming took off 1 base at V and 6 bases at J, with 7 bases between the two ends. For the CDR3, the DNA is TGTGCCACCAGCAGAGTGGGGGGCGAGCAGTACTTC. Translated: CATSRVGGEQYF.

The CDR3 DNA follows: TGCAGTGCTAGAGAAATAAGGGAGCAGTTCTTC. Its translation is CSAREIREQFF. The rearrangement links TRBV20-1 to TRBJ2-1, with no clear D. The CDR3 runs to 11 residues. Trimming removed 0 bases at V and 10 bases at J, with 7 bases between. CDR1 DFQATT and CDR2 SNEGSKA come from the germline V gene (reference sequence).

The chain recombines TRBV5-1 with TRBJ2-2; D is perhaps TRBD2 (6 bases). V shed 1 base and J shed 0 bases, with 7 bases lying between them. Germline V gene sequence: CDR1 SGHRS, CDR2 YFSETQ. This CDR3 region has 15 residues. DNA for the CDR3: TGCGCCAGCAGCTTGAGACTAGCGAACACCGGGGAGCTGTTTTTT. It translates to CASSLRLANTGELFF.

CDR3 protein: CSASLAVSGELFF. The DNA of the CDR3 is TGCAGTGCCAGTCTAGCGGTTTCCGGGGAGCTGTTTTTT. The genes are TRBV20-1 and TRBJ2-2; 7 bases match TRBD2. The CDR3 loop spans 13 amino acids. V trimming: 6 bases; J trimming: 6 bases; junction bases outside the gene matches: 7. Germline CDR1 and CDR2: DFQATT and SNEGSKA (reference sequence).

The genes are TRBV7-3 and TRBJ2-5, with 7 bases identical to TRBD1. This CDR3 has 13 residues. V trimming: 5 bases; J trimming: 7 bases; junction bases outside the gene matches: 7. CDR1 SGHTA and CDR2 FQGTGA come from the germline V gene. The CDR3 DNA reads TGTGCCAGCAGCGCGGACAGGTTGGGGACCCAGTACTTC. Its translation is CASSADRLGTQYF.

CDR3 sequence: CASSSRTVRAPYEQYF. The CDR3, as DNA: TGTGCCAGCAGCTCCAGGACAGTTCGGGCACCTTACGAGCAGTACTTC. The chain joins TRBV7-8 to TRBJ2-7, with D tentatively TRBD1 (6 bases). Deletions cut 4 bases from V and 4 bases from J, with 20 bases between. CDR3 size: 16 residues. The germline gives CDR1 SGHVS, CDR2 FQNEAQ.

The V and J genes are TRBV27 and TRBJ1-3; 7 nucleotides match TRBD1. Trimming took 6 bases from V and 4 from J; bases not matched to a gene: 12. CDR3 length: 16 amino acids. Germline values: CDR1 MNHEY, CDR2 SMNVEV (reference sequence). The CDR3 spells CASSRKMTGTGNTIYF. Here the CDR3 DNA reads TGTGCCAGCAGCCGGAAAATGACAGGGACCGGAAACACCATATATTTT.

Turning to this clone: At one boundary the junction diverges from the germline segment, which might be a read error. The chain links TRBV6-2 or TRBV6-3 to TRBJ1-2; unclear D gene. The CDR3 sequence is 11 residues long. CDR1 MNHEY and CDR2 SVGEGT come from the germline V gene. CDR3 amino acids: CAGSSVYGYTF. DNA of the CDR3: TGTGCCGGCAGTTCAGTCTATGGCTACACCTTC.

The rearrangement links TRBV29-1 to TRBJ2-7, with D uncertain. Trimming cost V 3 bases and J 3 bases, with 9 bases left between them. The CDR3 loop spans 12 amino acids. CDR1 is SQVTM, CDR2 ANQGSEA, per germline. CDR3 sequence: CSVEGHNYEQYF. The DNA of the CDR3 is TGCAGCGTTGAGGGCCACAACTACGAGCAGTACTTC.

V and J are TRBV27 and TRBJ1-2, with D maybe TRBD1 (5 bases). The V gene's germline CDR1 is MNHEY and CDR2 SMNVEV (reference sequence). The V gene lost 2 bases and the J gene lost 4 bases, with 20 bases spanning the gap. CDR3 size: 17 residues. The CDR3 DNA is TGTGCCAGCAGTTTAATAGCCTTCGGGGGTTCGGTCTATGGCTACACCTTC. Protein product: CASSLIAFGGSVYGYTF.

This clone is a singleton in its sample. The chain employs TRBV11-2 and TRBJ2-6; D not certain. The CDR3 sequence is 11 residues long. The germline V gene has CDR1 SGHAT and CDR2 FQNNGV. The V end was cut by 5 bases, the J end by 14 bases, with 10 bases between. Here the CDR3 reads CASSAASLLTF. The CDR3 DNA is TGTGCCAGCAGCGCCGCTTCTCTCCTGACTTTC.

The V and J genes are TRBV5-1 and TRBJ2-2; TRBD2 might be the D (5 bases). The CDR3 runs 12 residues. Germline CDR1 and CDR2: SGHRS and YFSETQ. V lost 5 bases, J lost 10 bases, and 12 bases lay in between. The DNA of the CDR3 is TGCGCCAGCAGTCGCGAGGGTTCGGAGCTGTTTTTT. This translates into CASSREGSELFF.

V gene TRBV12-3 or TRBV12-4 combines with J gene TRBJ2-3; D uncertain. The CDR3 loop spans 13 amino acids. Trimming took 3 bases from V and 3 from J, leaving 7 bases between them. The CDR3 DNA follows: TGTGCCAGCAGTTTCACTATGACAGATACGCAGTATTTT. This sequence encodes CASSFTMTDTQYF.

The chain has TRBV6-5 and TRBJ1-1; 7 nucleotides align to TRBD1. CDR1 is MNHEY, CDR2 SVGAGI, per germline. The CDR3 is 11 amino acids. Unmatched junction bases numbered 5, after V lost 5 bases and J lost 11 bases. CDR3 DNA: TGTGCCAGCAGTACACAGGGGTCGGCTTTCTTT. Translation gives CASSTQGSAFF.

The chain joins TRBV19 to TRBJ2-1; 10 bases match TRBD2. The J segment lost 4 bases and the V segment lost 3 bases, leaving 15 bases of the junction unmatched. CDR1 and CDR2 from the germline V gene are LNHDA and SQIVND (reference sequence). The CDR3 extends over 19 amino acids. CDR3 protein: CASSIGFLAGVMAYNEQFF. The CDR3 DNA reads TGTGCCAGTAGTATTGGCTTCCTAGCGGGAGTGATGGCTTACAATGAGCAGTTCTTC.

This clone came up a few times. The chain uses TRBV19 and TRBJ1-5, with 7 bases aligning to TRBD1. This CDR3 contains 15 residues. Germline V gives CDR1 LNHDA, CDR2 SQIVND (reference sequence). V lost 3 bases to trimming and J lost 4 bases; unmatched junction nucleotides: 6. In DNA, the CDR3 is TGTGCCAGTAGTATGGGGACAGCGTTGAATCAGCCCCAGCATTTT. Translated: CASSMGTALNQPQHF. Variable domain in full (rest from reference TRBV19 and TRBJ1-5): DGGITQSPKYLFRKEGQNVTLSCEQNLNHDAMYWYRQDPGQGLRLIYYSQIVNDFQKGDIAEGYSVSREKKESFPLTVTSAQKNPTAFYLCASSMGTALNQPQHFGDGTRLSIL.

The chain employs TRBV7-9 and TRBJ2-3, with TRBD1 matching 8 bases. Germline V gene sequence: CDR1 SEHNR, CDR2 FQNEAQ (reference sequence). J lost 2 bases, V lost 5 bases, and 3 bases had no gene match. This CDR3 is built from 14 residues. CDR3 bases: TGTGCCAGCAGCGCGGGACAGGTCACAGATACGCAGTATTTT. Encoded protein: CASSAGQVTDTQYF.

The chain joins TRBV7-9 to TRBJ2-5; D might be TRBD1 (5 bases). The CDR3 covers 12 residues. Germline V gene sequence: CDR1 SEHNR, CDR2 FQNEAQ (reference sequence). V was clipped by 5 bases and J by 3 bases, with 7 bases between them. The CDR3 reads CASSPGKETQYF. The CDR3 DNA sequence: TGTGCCAGCAGCCCAGGGAAAGAGACCCAGTACTTC.

Only one count was recorded for this clone. The J gene is TRBJ2-5, the V gene TRBV5-4; 8 bases match TRBD2. V trimming: 4 bases; J trimming: 2 bases; junction bases outside the gene matches: 13. The CDR3 sequence is 17 residues long. In germline, CDR1 is SGHNT, CDR2 YYREEE (reference sequence). CDR3 region: CASSHVGGGRRQETQYF. The CDR3 bases are TGTGCCAGCAGCCACGTTGGTGGCGGGAGGCGACAAGAGACCCAGTACTTC.

The rearrangement links TRBV5-1 to TRBJ1-6; D is uncertain. Per germline, CDR1 SGHRS and CDR2 YFSETQ. The CDR3 sequence is 15 residues long. V was clipped by 7 bases and J by 5 bases, with 16 bases between them. CDR3 region: CASWAPRRNNSPLHF. Written as DNA, the CDR3 is TGCGCCAGCTGGGCCCCCCGACGGAATAATTCACCCCTCCACTTT.

This clone showed up many times. The chain couples TRBV19 to TRBJ1-5; D is unclear. The CDR3 runs 14 residues. Trimming removed 3 bases at V and 5 bases at J, with 11 bases between. Germline V gene lookup returns CDR1 LNHDA and CDR2 SQIVND (reference sequence). The CDR3 DNA follows: TGTGCCAGTAGTATGACTTCTAGTCATCAGCCCCAGCATTTT. Protein: CASSMTSSHQPQHF.

V is TRBV19 and J is TRBJ2-4, with D maybe TRBD2 (5 bases). The length of the CDR3 is 15 residues. Germline-derived CDR1 and CDR2 are LNHDA and SQIVND (reference sequence). V was trimmed by 3 bases and J by 2 bases, leaving 11 bases between them. The chain's CDR3 is CASSISTRTKNIQYF. CDR3 coding DNA: TGTGCCAGTAGTATTTCAACTAGGACCAAAAACATTCAGTACTTC.

The CDR3 protein is CASSLGRVEAFF. Written as DNA, the CDR3 is TGTGCCAGCAGCTTAGGCAGGGTTGAAGCTTTCTTT. The genes are TRBV7-2 and TRBJ1-1; tentatively, D is TRBD1 (5 bases). Germline values: CDR1 SGHTA, CDR2 FQGNSA. This CDR3 is built from 12 residues. V was pared by 1 base and J by 7 bases, with 7 bases between.